Listed here are 28 T cell receptor beta chains from one sample, sequenced in a study of cytotoxic CD8 clonotypes in ibrutinib-treated CLL. Sequenced by immunoSEQ multiplex PCR; TCRdb stores in-frame clones only, minus some. The sample has fewer than 100,000 clones, roughly 77% seen once. Material: PBMCs, obtained after 12 months of ibrutinib treatment. Source of these receptors: a human donor with chronic lymphocytic leukemia.

This chain uses TRBV9 with TRBJ2-3; 11 bases agree with TRBD2. This CDR3 has 15 amino acids. Germline-derived CDR1 and CDR2 are SGDLS and YYNGEE. V dropped 3 bases and J dropped 6; count of bases not matched to a gene: 6. CDR3: CASSALAGGPDTQYF. The CDR3 DNA sequence: TGTGCCAGCAGCGCCCTAGCGGGGGGACCCGATACGCAGTATTTT. Filled out from reference TRBV9 and TRBJ2-3, the complete variable domain reads DSGVTQTPKHLITATGQRVTLRCSPRSGDLSVYWYQQSLDQGLQFLIQYYNGEERAKGNILERFSAQQFPDLHSELNLSSLELGDSALYFCASSALAGGPDTQYFGPGTRLTVL.

The genes are TRBV5-6 and TRBJ2-3; D is unresolved. The CDR3 is 19 residues long. Germline V gene sequence: CDR1 SGHDT, CDR2 YYEEEE. V lost 4 bases and J 0 bases, leaving 24 bases between the germline ends. The CDR3 DNA sequence: TGTGCCAGCAGCACCGCCCTCCCCGACTCCGGTACTAGCACAGATACGCAGTATTTT. Protein product: CASSTALPDSGTSTDTQYF.

The chain recombines TRBV5-5 with TRBJ2-7, with TRBD1 matching 7 bases. The V and J ends lost 4 bases and 6 bases, in that order; junction bases with no gene match: 4. Germline loops: CDR1 SGHKS, CDR2 YYEKEE (reference sequence). This CDR3 is 12 amino acids long. The CDR3 nucleotides read TGTGCCAGCAGCCGGACAGGTGCCGAGCAGTACTTC. This sequence encodes CASSRTGAEQYF. The full variable domain, rest sourced from reference TRBV5-5 and TRBJ2-7, is DAGVTQSPTHLIKTRGQQVTLRCSPISGHKSVSWYQQVLGQGPQFIFQYYEKEERGRGNFPDRFSARQFPNYSSELNVNALLLGDSALYLCASSRTGAEQYFGPGTRLTVT.

The CDR3 region is CASSERGTLNTEAFF. The CDR3 DNA is TGTGCCAGCAGTGAGAGGGGGACTTTGAACACTGAAGCTTTCTTT. This chain links TRBV6-1 with TRBJ1-1, with D possibly TRBD1 on 6 matching bases. Germline V gene sequence: CDR1 MNHNS, CDR2 SASEGT. Trimming stripped 3 bases from V and 0 bases from J, with 11 bases between. The CDR3 is 15 amino acids.

The J gene is TRBJ2-2, the V gene TRBV9; the match to TRBD1 covers 7 bases. V shed 4 bases and J 1 base; nucleotides not matched to a gene: 4. In germline, CDR1 is SGDLS, CDR2 YYNGEE. The CDR3 sequence is 15 residues long. CDR3 in amino acids: CASSQGQLNTGELFF. DNA of the CDR3: TGTGCCAGCAGCCAGGGACAGTTGAACACCGGGGAGCTGTTTTTT.

The J gene is TRBJ2-7, the V gene TRBV7-3; TRBD2 matches at 7 bases. The CDR3 covers 15 residues. Germline CDR1 SGHTA, CDR2 FQGTGA. Unmatched junction bases numbered 6, after V lost 4 bases and J lost 0 bases. CDR3 nucleotide sequence: TGTGCCAGCAGCTCGGGCGGGGGAAGCTCCTACGAGCAGTACTTC. This sequence encodes CASSSGGGSSYEQYF.

This chain joins TRBV7-9 and TRBJ2-3; weak D call: TRBD1 (5 bases). This CDR3 is 16 amino acids long. Between the trimmed V and J ends, which lost 1 base and 0 bases, there was a span of 11 bases. Germline assignment: CDR1 SEHNR and CDR2 FQNEAQ (reference sequence). The CDR3 DNA sequence: TGTGCCAGCAGCTTAGGACAGACAGATAGCACAGATACGCAGTATTTT. It codes for CASSLGQTDSTDTQYF. Using reference TRBV7-9 and TRBJ2-3 for the parts outside the CDR3, the full variable domain is DTGVSQNPRHKITKRGQNVTFRCDPISEHNRLYWYRQTLGQGPEFLTYFQNEAQLEKSRLLSDRFSAERPKGSFSTLEIQRTEQGDSAMYLCASSLGQTDSTDTQYFGPGTRLTVL.

The chain couples TRBV5-8 to TRBJ2-5; D perhaps matches TRBD1 (5 bases). This CDR3 contains 15 residues. V lost 4 bases to trimming and J lost 1 base, with 14 bases between them. In germline, CDR1 is SGHTS, CDR2 YDEGEE. CDR3 coding DNA: TGTGCCAGCAGCCTCCAAGGGGTCCCCCAAGAGACCCAGTACTTC. This translates into CASSLQGVPQETQYF.

In this sample, this clone turned up once. This chain links TRBV12-1 with TRBJ2-2; the DNA was not used to check the table's D call, TRBD2. TRBV12-1 is deemed a pseudogene. This CDR3 has 15 residues. Here the CDR3 reads CASSSSGTLTGELFF. In DNA form, the CDR3 reads TGTGCCAGCAGCTCTAGCGGGACCCTCACCGGGGAGCTGTTTTTT.

The chain combines TRBV28 with TRBJ2-7; the D gene is possibly TRBD2 (5 bases). The CDR3 sequence is 12 residues long. Germline CDR1 is MDHEN and CDR2 is SYDVKM. The CDR3 region is CATVGETYEQYF. Here the CDR3 DNA reads TGTGCAACCGTCGGGGAAACCTACGAGCAGTACTTC.

The chain carries TRBV19 and TRBJ1-5; a possible D gene is TRBD1 (6 bases). V was trimmed by 7 bases and J by 6 bases, leaving 25 bases between them. Germline V lookup: CDR1 LNHDA, CDR2 SQIVND (reference sequence). The CDR3 is 17 amino acids. This CDR3 reads CASTPGPGSARGQPQHF. The CDR3 DNA is TGTGCCAGTACCCCGGGGCCGGGGTCGGCCAGGGGTCAGCCCCAGCATTTT.

J is TRBJ1-1 and V is TRBV7-9; no firm D call. Germline-derived CDR1 and CDR2 are SEHNR and FQNEAQ (reference sequence). Trimming shortened V by 1 base and J by 1 base, and 7 bases separated the two germline ends. The CDR3 is made up of 14 amino acids. The CDR3 DNA sequence: TGTGCCAGCAGCTTAGGTAGCCAGAACACTGAAGCTTTCTTT. Protein: CASSLGSQNTEAFF.

The chain couples TRBV28 to TRBJ2-1; D unclear. Germline values: CDR1 MDHEN, CDR2 SYDVKM. CDR3 length equals 13 residues. The V gene lost 2 bases and the J gene lost 5 bases, with 7 bases spanning the gap. The CDR3 loop is CASSLTGHNEQFF. CDR3 in DNA: TGTGCCAGCAGTTTAACGGGCCACAATGAGCAGTTCTTC. Supplemented by reference TRBV28 and TRBJ2-1, the full variable domain reads DVKVTQSSRYLVKRTGEKVFLECVQDMDHENMFWYRQDPGLGLRLIYFSYDVKMKEKGDIPEGYSVSREKKERFSLILESASTNQTSMYLCASSLTGHNEQFFGPGTRLTVL.

The V call is TRBV19, the J call TRBJ1-2; D call uncertain. The germline V gene has CDR1 LNHDA and CDR2 SQIVND (reference sequence). The V gene lost 0 bases and the J gene lost 7 bases, with 9 bases spanning the gap. This CDR3 has 13 residues. CDR3 DNA sequence: TGTGCCAGTAGTATAGACCGCGTGGGTGGCTACACCTTC. The encoded protein is CASSIDRVGGYTF.

This clone was recorded many times. The V and J genes are TRBV5-8 and TRBJ1-6; 7 bases align to TRBD1. This CDR3 contains 15 residues. Germline CDR1 is SGHTS and CDR2 is YDEGEE. The V gene end was trimmed by 4 bases and the J gene end by 6 bases; junction bases not matched to a gene: 7. CDR3 sequence (DNA): TGTGCCAGCAGCGAGCGGACAGGCCGTAATTCACCCCTCCACTTT. Residues: CASSERTGRNSPLHF.

The chain joins TRBV5-1 to TRBJ2-7; 9 bases fit TRBD1. CDR1 and CDR2 from the germline V gene are SGHRS and YFSETQ. The CDR3 contains 13 residues. J lost 3 bases, V lost 7 bases, and 5 bases had no gene match. Here the CDR3 reads CASGPGQGYEQYF. The DNA for the CDR3 is TGCGCCAGCGGTCCGGGACAGGGCTACGAGCAGTACTTC.

This rearrangement joins TRBV19 to TRBJ2-7; possibly TRBD1 for D (6 bases). V was shortened by 5 bases and J by 0 bases, with 14 bases between the two germline ends. The germline V gene encodes CDR1 LNHDA and CDR2 SQIVND (reference sequence). The CDR3 length is 15 residues. CDR3 nucleotides: TGTGCCAGTAGTGCACAGGGCGCGGCCTCCTACGAGCAGTACTTC. Translating gives CASSAQGAASYEQYF.

The genes are TRBV10-1 and TRBJ1-3; TRBD1 is a possible D gene (6 bases). Trimming took off 3 bases at V and 4 bases at J, with 19 bases between the two ends. CDR1 WNHNN and CDR2 SYGVQD come from the germline V gene (reference sequence). The CDR3 covers 17 residues. The CDR3 sequence: CASSEPGRRGGGNTIYF. CDR3 nucleotides: TGCGCCAGCAGTGAACCCGGGAGGAGAGGGGGAGGAAACACCATATATTTT.

V gene TRBV4-1 combines with J gene TRBJ1-2; D gene unclear. Germline V gene data show CDR1 as MGHRA and CDR2 as YSYEKL. The CDR3 is 12 amino acids. Trimming took 5 bases from V and 6 from J, leaving 10 bases between them. CDR3 sequence (DNA): TGCGCCAGCAGCGCGCCTGGAGATGGCTACACCTTC. It translates to CASSAPGDGYTF.

The CDR3 nucleotides read TGTGCCAGCAGCGCGCACAGGGGTAGTGGGTACGAGCAGTACTTC. Amino acids: CASSAHRGSGYEQYF. The rearrangement uses TRBV21-1 and TRBJ2-7; TRBD1, the D gene given by the table, was not confirmed from the DNA. TRBV21-1 counts as a pseudogene. The CDR3 spans 15 residues.

This clone has just a few counts. This chain uses TRBV2 with TRBJ2-3; 8 bases are shared with TRBD1. This CDR3 contains 15 residues. Unmatched junction bases numbered 5, after V lost 4 bases and J lost 2 bases. The germline CDR1 and CDR2 sequences are SNHLY and FYNNEI. The CDR3 loop reads CASSVGTGDTDTQYF. DNA for the CDR3: TGTGCCAGCAGTGTTGGGACAGGAGACACAGATACGCAGTATTTT.

The rearrangement links TRBV5-1 to TRBJ1-2; a possible D gene is TRBD1 (6 bases). V gave up 4 bases and J gave up 4 bases, with 29 bases separating them. Germline CDR1 and CDR2: SGHRS and YFSETQ. The CDR3 has 19 residues. The CDR3 protein is CASSPGWGTGIGSSYGYTF. The CDR3 DNA reads as TGCGCCAGCAGCCCTGGATGGGGAACAGGGATTGGATCCTCCTATGGCTACACCTTC.

The genes are TRBV2 and TRBJ2-3, with 8 bases fitting TRBD2. The germline CDR1 and CDR2 sequences are SNHLY and FYNNEI. V was clipped by 6 bases and J by 5 bases; unmatched bases: 4. The CDR3 loop spans 13 amino acids. CDR3 loop: CASRAGVGDTQYF. In DNA form, the CDR3 reads TGTGCCAGCAGAGCGGGAGTGGGAGATACGCAGTATTTT.

The J gene is TRBJ2-2, the V gene TRBV6-1; perhaps TRBD1 as D (6 bases). V lost 2 bases, J lost 3 bases, and 13 bases lay in between. The CDR3 covers 16 residues. Per the germline V gene, CDR1 is MNHNS and CDR2 is SASEGT. The CDR3 nucleotides read TGTGCCAGCAGTGAACAACAGGGTTGGGACACCGGGGAGCTGTTTTTT. Translating it yields CASSEQQGWDTGELFF.

The chain combines TRBV29-1 with TRBJ2-7, with D unclear. Germline CDR1 reads SQVTM; CDR2 reads ANQGSEA. CDR3 length: 12 residues. V was cut by 4 bases and J by 2 bases, with 9 bases left in between. CDR3 nucleotides: TGCAGCGTTGTCTCCACACCCTACGAGCAGTACTTC. It translates to CSVVSTPYEQYF.

V gene TRBV6-5 combines with J gene TRBJ2-7, with a tentative D call TRBD2 (6 bases). Trimming pared 6 bases from V and 2 bases from J, leaving 11 bases between. Germline V gene lookup returns CDR1 MNHEY and CDR2 SVGAGI. The CDR3 has 13 residues. CDR3 residues: CASRASVAYEQYF. The DNA of the CDR3 is TGTGCCAGCAGGGCTAGCGTCGCCTACGAGCAGTACTTC.

This chain uses TRBV19 with TRBJ2-5; the D is unclear. The CDR3 is 14 residues long. Looked up from germline, CDR1 is LNHDA and CDR2 is SQIVND (reference sequence). Trimming left V 1 base short and J 3 bases short, with 9 bases between. CDR3 in DNA: TGTGCCAGTAGTATAGGTGTAGGAGAAGAGACCCAGTACTTC. This gives the protein CASSIGVGEETQYF.

The gene calls are TRBV4-1 and TRBJ2-7, with TRBD1 matching 7 bases. The CDR3 covers 15 residues. Germline CDR1 and CDR2: MGHRA and YSYEKL. The V gene end was trimmed by 3 bases and the J gene end by 2 bases; junction bases not matched to a gene: 7. The CDR3 sequence: CASSHPATGTYEQYF. CDR3 sequence (DNA): TGCGCCAGCAGCCATCCAGCGACAGGGACCTACGAGCAGTACTTC.